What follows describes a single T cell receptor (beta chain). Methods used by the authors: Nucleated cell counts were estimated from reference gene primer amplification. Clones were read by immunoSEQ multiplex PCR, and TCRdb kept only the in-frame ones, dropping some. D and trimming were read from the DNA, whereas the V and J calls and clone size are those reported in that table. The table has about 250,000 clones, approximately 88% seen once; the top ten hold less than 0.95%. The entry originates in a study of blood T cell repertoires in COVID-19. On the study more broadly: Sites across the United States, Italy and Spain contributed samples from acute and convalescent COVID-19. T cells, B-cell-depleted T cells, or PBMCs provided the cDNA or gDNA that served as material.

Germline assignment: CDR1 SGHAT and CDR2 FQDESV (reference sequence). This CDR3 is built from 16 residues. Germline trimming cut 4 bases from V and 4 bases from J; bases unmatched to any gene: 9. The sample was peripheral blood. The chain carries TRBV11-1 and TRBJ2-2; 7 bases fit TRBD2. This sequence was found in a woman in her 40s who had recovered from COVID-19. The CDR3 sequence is CASSSLAEKPTGELFF. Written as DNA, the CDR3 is TGTGCCAGCAGCTCCCTAGCGGAAAAACCCACCGGGGAGCTGTTTTTT.